Listed below are T cell receptor beta chains from one sample, sequenced in a study of shared clonotypes between healthy human individuals. Repertoires were generated with immunoSEQ multiplex PCR, while TCRdb's copy carries only in-frame clones and drops some. The table has over a million clones, around 95% seen once. The sequencing sample was made of naive CD4+ T cells sorted from blood. The receptor set was obtained from a man aged 25-45 years in good health. Each CDR3 is given with its conserved first and last residue. The order of the fields is V gene, D gene, J gene, CDR3 length, clone size, CDR3 DNA, CDR3 protein. A D gene is named only where the DNA matches it firmly. Expanded clones are given a class, and other clones once, few, many or no size at all.

>TRBV2|NA|TRBJ1-1|11|NA
TGTGCCAGCAGCAAGGACACTGAAGCTTTCTTT
CASSKDTEAFF
>TRBV18|NA|TRBJ2-1|15|NA
TGTGCCAGCTCACCTACCGCGGGGACCTACAATGAGCAGTTCTTC
CASSPTAGTYNEQFF
>TRBV10-3|NA|TRBJ1-4|15|NA
TGTGCCAGCCGGGCCATACAGGCGACTAATGAAAAACTGTTTTTT
CASRAIQATNEKLFF
>TRBV5-4|TRBD2|TRBJ2-4|13|NA
TGTGCCAGCAGTGATCCGAACAGCGGGACGGGATACTTC
CASSDPNSGTGYF
>TRBV10-3|NA|TRBJ1-2|13|NA
TGTGCCATCAGTGAGGTCTCAGAGGGCGGCTACACCTTC
CAISEVSEGGYTF
>TRBV11-2|TRBD2|TRBJ2-7|16|NA
TGTGCCAGCAGGTCCCTCAGGACTAGCGGGCCCTACGAGCAGTACTTC
CASRSLRTSGPYEQYF
>TRBV2|TRBD2|TRBJ2-1|14|NA
TGTGCCAGCAGTGGACTAGCGGGGTATAATGAGCAGTTCTTC
CASSGLAGYNEQFF
>TRBV6-1|NA|TRBJ1-5|13|few
TGTGCCAGCAGTGAAGCTGCAGTCAGAGCCCAGCATTTT
CASSEAAVRAQHF
>TRBV28|NA|TRBJ1-2|13|NA
TGTGCCAGCAGTTTTCAGGCGTACTATGGCTACACCTTC
CASSFQAYYGYTF
>TRBV10-3|NA|TRBJ2-7|13|NA
TGTGCCAGGACGAGAGGACATTCCGACGAGCAGTACTTC
CARTRGHSDEQYF
>TRBV11-2|NA|TRBJ2-1|15|NA
TGTGCCAGCAGCTTAGTAACGGCTAGCGACAATGAGCAGTTCTTC
CASSLVTASDNEQFF
>TRBV9|NA|TRBJ2-2|16|NA
TGTGCCAGCAGCGTAGTTGGCAGGGGTTACACCGGGGAGCTGTTTTTT
CASSVVGRGYTGELFF
>TRBV14|NA|TRBJ1-1|14|NA
TGTGCCAGCAGCCAGCTGGGGGCGTACACTGAAGCTTTCTTT
CASSQLGAYTEAFF
>TRBV5-4|TRBD2|TRBJ2-7|16|NA
TGTGCCAGCAGCCAGGGACTAGCGGAGGACTCCTACGAGCAGTACTTC
CASSQGLAEDSYEQYF
>TRBV28|TRBD2|TRBJ2-3|14|NA
TGTGCCAGCAGTTCCGGGACTAGCGAAGATACGCAGTATTTT
CASSSGTSEDTQYF
>TRBV28|TRBD2|TRBJ2-2|20|NA
TGTGCCAGCAGTTTGTGGGCTAGCGGGAGGGCTAACTTGAACACCGGGGAGCTGTTTTTT
CASSLWASGRANLNTGELFF
>TRBV16|TRBD1|TRBJ1-4|16|NA
TGTGCCAGCAGCCCCGACGAAGACAGGGGATATGAAAAACTGTTTTTT
CASSPDEDRGYEKLFF
>TRBV9|NA|TRBJ2-3|16|NA
TGTGCCAGCAGCAGAAAACGATCCACCCTTTCTGATACGCAGTATTTT
CASSRKRSTLSDTQYF
>TRBV11-2|TRBD2|TRBJ2-1|17|NA
TGTGCCAGCAGCTTAAGGCTAGCGGGATACTCCTACAATGAGCAGTTCTTC
CASSLRLAGYSYNEQFF
>TRBV10-1|TRBD1|TRBJ2-2|17|NA
TGCGCCAGCAGTGAACTTGGGACAGAGCTGAACACCGGGGAGCTGTTTTTT
CASSELGTELNTGELFF
>TRBV5-6|NA|TRBJ2-5|15|NA
TGTGCCAGCAGCTTGTTAGCGACAGTCCAAGAGACCCAGTACTTC
CASSLLATVQETQYF
>TRBV6-5|NA|TRBJ2-1|13|NA
TGTGCCAGCTCGAGCTATGGGAACACTGAGCAGTTCTTC
CASSSYGNTEQFF
>TRBV6-6|NA|TRBJ2-1|16|NA
TGTGCCAGCAGTTGGGCCCGGACAGTGCATTACAATGAGCAGTTCTTC
CASSWARTVHYNEQFF
>TRBV18|TRBD1|TRBJ2-3|15|NA
TGTGCCAGCTCACGTGTGGGACAGGGCACAGATACGCAGTATTTT
CASSRVGQGTDTQYF
>TRBV9|TRBD1|TRBJ2-7|14|NA
TGTGCCAGCAGCACCGAGACAGGGGCCTACGAGCAGTACTTC
CASSTETGAYEQYF
>TRBV18|NA|TRBJ2-2|15|NA
TGTGCCAGCTCACCCAGACTAGAGGCCACCGGGGAGCTGTTTTTT
CASSPRLEATGELFF
>TRBV7-3|TRBD1|TRBJ2-2|15|NA
TGTGCCAGCAGCTATCCGGGACAGGGCACCGGGGAGCTGTTTTTT
CASSYPGQGTGELFF
>TRBV9|TRBD1|TRBJ1-5|15|NA
TGTGCCAGCAGCGTAGCAGGGGGTAGAGGTGAGCCCCAGCATTTT
CASSVAGGRGEPQHF
>TRBV28|NA|TRBJ1-2|13|NA
TGTGCCAGCAGTTTGCGGGGGGTCTATGGCTACACCTTC
CASSLRGVYGYTF
>TRBV28|TRBD1|TRBJ1-1|14|NA
TGTGCCAGCAGTTTTGACAGGGTCATCACTGAAGCTTTCTTT
CASSFDRVITEAFF
>TRBV23-1|NA|TRBJ2-2|14|NA
TGCGCCAGCAGTCCCGGACAGAACACCGGGGAGCTGTTTTTT
CASSPGQNTGELFF
>TRBV28|NA|TRBJ2-1|13|NA
TGTGCGCTATCGGGACTCGCCTACAATGAGCAGTTCTTC
CALSGLAYNEQFF
>TRBV19|NA|TRBJ1-5|13|few
TGTGCCACTCGGCGCGGTTTGGGTCAGCCCCAGCATTTT
CATRRGLGQPQHF
>TRBV6-6|TRBD1|TRBJ1-5|16|NA
TGTGCCAGCAGTTGGGACAGGGGGCAAGTAAATCAGCCCCAGCATTTT
CASSWDRGQVNQPQHF
>TRBV13|NA|TRBJ2-2|15|once
TGTGCCAGCAGCCACGACCGTGACTCGCGGTGGGAGCTGTTTTTT
CASSHDRDSRWELFF
>TRBV18|NA|TRBJ1-1|14|NA
TGTGCCAGCTCACCAATAGTGAAGAACACTGAAGCTTTCTTT
CASSPIVKNTEAFF
>TRBV6-5|TRBD1|TRBJ2-7|14|once
TGTGCCAGCACCCCTCCGGGACAGGGCTACGAGCAGTACTTC
CASTPPGQGYEQYF
>TRBV7-2|NA|TRBJ2-7|16|NA
TGTGCCAGCAGCTTAGTGTCTAGCGCGCCTTCCTACGAGCAGTACTTC
CASSLVSSAPSYEQYF
>TRBV2|TRBD2|TRBJ2-7|15|once
TGTGCCAGCAGTGCCCCGGGACTAGCGGGAGTCGATCAGTACTTC
CASSAPGLAGVDQYF
>TRBV7-2|TRBD1|TRBJ1-5|14|once
TGTGCCAGCAGCCTAGGACAGGGAAATCAGCCCCAGCATTTT
CASSLGQGNQPQHF
>TRBV29-1|NA|TRBJ2-5|12|NA
TGCAGCGTTGACAACAGGGAGGAGACCCAGTACTTC
CSVDNREETQYF
>TRBV30|TRBD1|TRBJ2-7|18|NA
TGTGCCTGGAGCCATCATCGTTTCCGGGACAGGGGATACTACGAGCAGTACTTC
CAWSHHRFRDRGYYEQYF